This T cell receptor (beta chain) came from a study of radiotherapy plus CTLA-4 blockade in lung cancer (dated by TCRdb to 2016 to 2019). About the study as a whole: Among the enrolled patients, about 19% had an objective response, and about 29% reached disease control.

Summary of the overall study and its limitations: TCR clones derived from tumors expanded in peripheral blood after treatment with radiotherapy and ipilimumab. The strongest predictors of response, as reported, were early dynamic changes in blood T cell clones along with a rise in serum interferon-beta after radiation.

Looking up the germline V gene yields CDR1 LGHNA and CDR2 YNFKEQ. Trimming takes 1 base from V and 6 bases from J, and the germline ends sit 12 bases apart. From cysteine to phenylalanine, the CDR3 is 14 amino acids long. The DNA shown is the 42-base CDR3, in frame from base 1. In this study, focal radiation therapy paired with CTLA-4 blockade (ipilimumab) was tested in patients who had chemo-refractory metastatic non-small-cell lung cancer. The library relied on the immunoSEQ multiplex PCR assay. TCRdb stores this immuneACCESS table with in-frame sequences only. Part of the clones is absent; in the studies checked, under half of the shortfall reflects unresolved V genes, and no reason is known for the rest. The sample yields about 88,000 clones; about three quarters were counted once. Of the sample, 11% to 15% falls within the top ten clones. Comments on this clone: The antigen it binds to is not known. Base-call qualities are not available, and no considerably larger clone is one nucleotide away.

The TCR comes from a human donor with non-small cell lung cancer that progressed on radiotherapy plus ipilimumab. The material was peripheral blood, obtained from a patient treated with radiotherapy plus ipilimumab. The rearranged segments are TRBV4-2 and TRBJ1-2; a tentative D match to TRBD1 spans 5 bases. The bases read TGTGCCAGCAGCCAAGGTGTAGGGGTGGATGGCTACACCTTC. Its protein product is CASSQGVGVDGYTF.